This T cell receptor (beta chain) was captured by sequencing in a study of TIL therapy for anti-PD-1-resistant metastatic lung cancer. The libraries were made with immunoSEQ v3. Using immunoSEQ multiplex PCR, the repertoire was profiled, and TCRdb retains in-frame clones only, with some absent. Among about 44,000 clones listed, around 80% were seen once. The time point was: pre-treatment sample, taken before nivolumab and TIL therapy. Trimming cost V 6 bases and J 0 bases; bases outside gene matches: 5. CDR3 size: 15 residues. Germline CDR1 reads MNHNY; CDR2 reads SVGAGI (reference sequence). The J gene is TRBJ2-3, the V gene TRBV6-6, with 8 bases identical to TRBD1. This receptor was taken from a man aged 65-85 years with non-small cell lung cancer. The sample in question was blood, obtained at baseline. The CDR3 reads CASRSGQASTDTQYF. The CDR3 DNA reads TGTGCCAGCAGATCGGGACAGGCAAGCACAGATACGCAGTATTTT.